The clone carrying this TCR beta chain has more than one count but fewer than ten. Antigen: not known. The authors incorporated unique molecular identifiers into the TCR beta cDNA libraries. Each CDR3 protein gets one entry after TCRdb re-called the PCR reads with MiXCR. Among about half a million distinct CDR3 sequences listed, around 40% were seen once. This entry belongs to a study of post-analysis software for immune sequencing data. The study, taken as a whole, reports: Under F measure analysis, samples from one preparation batch co-clustered strongly. Controls showed lower frequencies than patients for 4 or 5 TRBV segments, and TRBV5-6, TRBV5-1 and TRBV20-1 were among these.

Germline V gene lookup returns CDR1 LNHDA and CDR2 SQIVND (reference sequence). J lost 2 bases, V lost 8 bases, and 9 bases had no gene match. The length of the CDR3 is 15 residues. The rearrangement links TRBV19 to TRBJ2-7; 10 positions agree with TRBD2. This clonotype was sampled from a girl aged 10 to 17 with multiple sclerosis. The sample was blood. The CDR3 region is CASSPSGRYTYEQYF. CDR3 bases: TGTGCCAGTTCTCCTAGCGGGAGATATACCTACGAGCAGTACTTC.